The present T cell receptor beta chain was sequenced within a study of spatial heterogeneity in lung cancer. Time point here: sample taken at primary tumor resection. Tumor, nontumor lung or frozen PBMC supplied whole RNA that was sequenced unsorted. This clonotype has at least ten counts. This CDR3 contains 14 residues. V was shortened by 4 bases and J by 3 bases, with 13 bases between the two germline ends. Germline V gene sequence: CDR1 SNHLY, CDR2 FYNNEI. One entry per CDR3 protein results from TCRdb running MiXCR on the 5' RACE reads. The sample shows about 11,000 distinct CDR3 sequences, 3% to 4.5% of them seen only once.

The V gene is TRBV2, the J gene TRBJ2-7; tentatively, D is TRBD1 (5 bases). Sequencing was performed on normal lung tissue next to the tumor, taken at surgery. The origin of this receptor is a male donor with early-stage non-small cell lung cancer. CDR3 sequence (DNA): TGTGCCAGCAGTGTTTCAGGGCAGAACTACGAGCAGTACTTC. Protein: CASSVSGQNYEQYF.